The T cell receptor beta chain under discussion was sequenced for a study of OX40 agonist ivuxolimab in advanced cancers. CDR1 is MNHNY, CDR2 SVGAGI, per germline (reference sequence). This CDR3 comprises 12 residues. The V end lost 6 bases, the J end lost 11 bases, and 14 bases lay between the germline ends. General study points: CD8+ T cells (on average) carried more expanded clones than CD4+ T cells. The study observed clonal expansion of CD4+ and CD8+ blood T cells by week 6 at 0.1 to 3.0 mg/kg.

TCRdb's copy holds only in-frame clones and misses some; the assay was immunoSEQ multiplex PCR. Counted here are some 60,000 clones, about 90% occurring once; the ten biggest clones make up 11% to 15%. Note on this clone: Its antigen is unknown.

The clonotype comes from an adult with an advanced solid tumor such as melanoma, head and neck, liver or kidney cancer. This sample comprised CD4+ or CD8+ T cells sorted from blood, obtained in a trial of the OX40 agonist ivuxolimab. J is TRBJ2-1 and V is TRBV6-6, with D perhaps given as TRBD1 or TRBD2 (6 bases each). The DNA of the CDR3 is TGTGCCAGCAGCCCCGGGGGCCCGAAGCAGTTCTTC. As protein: CASSPGGPKQFF.